This TCR beta chain was retrieved from a study of cytomegalovirus exposure and HLA in healthy donors (dated by TCRdb to about 2017). Regarding the study in general: According to a later analysis, the 120 or so validation repertoires were produced on the same platform as the 666 repertoires of the first cohort. The study aimed to test whether signatures of past pathogen exposure could be identified by cataloging public T cell receptors. Along with the approximately 700-subject first cohort, a separate validation cohort of more than 90 different subjects was used. To predict cytomegalovirus infection status, the study brought together high-throughput TCR immunosequencing, statistical association of individual TCRs with disease status, and machine learning. Overall results and qualifications from the work: The authors suggested that the approach could potentially be extended to other disease states and immunological phenotypes. Across donors, most TCR sequences were observed very rarely, whereas some public TCRs were present in many individuals. Three of the identified cytomegalovirus-associated TCR beta chains were confirmed in vitro to be specific for cytomegalovirus antigens. The classifier was reported to diagnose cytomegalovirus status with high specificity and sensitivity in both the original and validation cohorts. The study listed over 150 TCR beta chains as associated with cytomegalovirus. Of the cluster scores, around 95% were above 0 in a later analysis, which found that TCRs clustered in the first cohort also tended to co-occur in the 120 or so validation repertoires. A later analysis had no HLA typing for the validation cohort, so co-occurrence there was scored across all 110 or so repertoires.

The donors belonged to the validation cohort of roughly 120 subjects, which was separate from the approximately 700-subject first cohort. The library was made by the immunoSEQ multiplex PCR assay. For the original study's pipeline: A statistical classification framework was developed to diagnose cytomegalovirus status using the catalog of TCR beta chain sequences. TCRdb took this table from immuneACCESS and kept in-frame rearrangements with V and J called. Such tables lack part of the clones; where checked against another copy, unresolved V genes explain under half of the gap, and the rest is unexplained. The V and J calls and clone size were taken over from that table, and D and trimming were inferred from the DNA. In this sample the table shows about 330,000 clones, roughly 89% of which occur a single time. The ten top clones hold around 0.8% of the sample. With respect to this clone: This receptor's antigen is unknown. Qualities for individual bases were not recorded, and no much larger clone is one base off.

The CDR3 contains 13 residues, cysteine and phenylalanine counted. Left in the record is the CDR3 DNA by itself, 39 bases read in frame from the first base. The V and J ends are trimmed by 3 bases and 3 bases, leaving 10 bases between them. Looking up the germline V gene yields CDR1 SQVTM and CDR2 ANQGSEA. The source of this sequence is a woman aged 18-29 years in good health and CMV-seronegative. Material for sequencing was PBMCs. The rearrangement combines TRBV29-1 with TRBJ2-3, with a weak D call of TRBD1 (5 bases match). CDR3 loop: CSVDSTATDTQYF. The nucleotide sequence reads as follows: TGCAGCGTTGACTCGACAGCAACAGATACGCAGTATTTT.